Listed below are T cell receptor beta chains from one sample, sequenced in a study of shared clonotypes between healthy human individuals. Assay: immunoSEQ multiplex PCR; the TCRdb copy retains only in-frame clones and omits some. The sample records some 980,000 clones, 76% being singletons. The sequencing sample was made of memory CD4+ T cells sorted from blood. These receptors all come from a man in his late teens or twenties in good health. CDR3s include the opening cysteine and the closing phenylalanine or tryptophan. The D gene is left open where the match is weak. A row's size may be missing; if present it is once, few, many or a size class.

J	V	D	size	DNA	CDR3
TRBJ2-3	TRBV4-1	TRBD2	few	TGCGCCAGCAGCCAACTAACAGGGACTAGCAGTGGCACAGATACGCAGTATTTT	CASSQLTGTSSGTDTQYF
TRBJ2-6	TRBV25-1	NA	NA	TGTGCCAGCACAGAAGGGAAGGGGAAAAAGTCTGGGGCCAACGTCCTGACTTTC	CASTEGKGKKSGANVLTF
TRBJ2-1	TRBV14	NA	NA	TGTGCCAGCAGCCAAGACGTCGGGAAGTGGCCCAATGAGCAGTTCTTC	CASSQDVGKWPNEQFF
TRBJ2-1	TRBV30	NA	NA	TGTGCCTGGAGTGTATTGCGGGTGAGCTCCTACAATGAGCAGTTCTTC	CAWSVLRVSSYNEQFF
TRBJ2-2	TRBV18	NA	NA	TGTGCCAGCTCACCAGCTAGCGCGAACACCGGGGAGCTGTTTTTT	CASSPASANTGELFF
TRBJ2-3	TRBV5-4	NA	NA	TGTGCCAGCAGCTTGGCGGGACCAGATACGCAGTATTTT	CASSLAGPDTQYF
TRBJ1-4	TRBV4-2	NA	once	TGTGCCAGCAGCCAAGACCGGGCCTCTAATGAAAAACTGTTTTTT	CASSQDRASNEKLFF
TRBJ1-6	TRBV7-9	NA	few	TGTGCCTCCTCCTTGAGCGCAGATAATTCACCCCTCCACTTT	CASSLSADNSPLHF
TRBJ2-2	TRBV5-1	TRBD1	few	TGCGCCAGCAGCGGGACAGTAAACGCGAACACCGGGGAGCTGTTTTTT	CASSGTVNANTGELFF
TRBJ1-1	TRBV7-9	NA	few	TGTGCCAGCAGCTTTTTCGGGCGGGGAAACACTGAAGCTTTCTTT	CASSFFGRGNTEAFF
TRBJ2-3	TRBV29-1	NA	NA	TGCAGCGTCGCTGGACCTAGCACAGATACGCAGTATTTT	CSVAGPSTDTQYF
TRBJ1-4	TRBV7-6	TRBD1	NA	TGTGCCAGCAGCTTGGACAGGGGCTGGAAACTGTTTTTT	CASSLDRGWKLFF
TRBJ1-2	TRBV7-2	NA	NA	TGTGCCAGCAGCCCCTCCTCCGGGGGTAATTACTATGGCTACACCTTC	CASSPSSGGNYYGYTF
TRBJ1-2	TRBV5-6	NA	NA	TGTGCCAGCAGCTTGTTGGGGGGCTCATCATCGGGCTACACCTTC	CASSLLGGSSSGYTF
TRBJ2-7	TRBV27	TRBD2	NA	TGTGCCAGCAGTGGCCGGGGGAGGGGAGGAGAGCAGTACTTC	CASSGRGRGGEQYF
TRBJ1-2	TRBV6-5	NA	NA	TGTGCCAGCACCTCGCCGGGGGCTGGCTACACCTTC	CASTSPGAGYTF
TRBJ2-3	TRBV18	TRBD1	NA	TGTGCCAGTTCACAGGGGGCTGTCACAGATACGCAGTATTTT	CASSQGAVTDTQYF
TRBJ2-6	TRBV7-2	NA	NA	TGTGCCAGCAACCTACAGGGAAACCCCTCTGGGGCCAACGTCCTGACTTTC	CASNLQGNPSGANVLTF
TRBJ2-2	TRBV19	NA	NA	TGTGCCAGTAAAGCTGGTGGCACACCGACCGGGGAGCTGTTTTTT	CASKAGGTPTGELFF
TRBJ2-3	TRBV11-1	TRBD2	NA	TGTGCCAGCAGCTTTGAACTAGCGGGGTTCACAGATACGCAGTATTTT	CASSFELAGFTDTQYF
TRBJ2-7	TRBV19	NA	NA	TGTGCCAGTAGTATGCTGGGGGAGCAGTACTTC	CASSMLGEQYF
TRBJ1-4	TRBV2	NA	NA	TGTGCCAGCGGGGGGGAGGAAAAGGGAAAACTGTTTTTT	CASGGEEKGKLFF
TRBJ2-7	TRBV2	NA	NA	TGTGCCAGCACCACGGGACGGAGCTCCTACGAGCAGTACTTC	CASTTGRSSYEQYF
TRBJ2-1	TRBV7-9	NA	NA	TGTGCCAGCAGCTATTCTCTTGATCATCAGCAGTTCTTC	CASSYSLDHQQFF
TRBJ1-4	TRBV28	NA	NA	TGTGCCAGCAGACTGAGGGTCGAAAAACTGTTTTTT	CASRLRVEKLFF
TRBJ1-2	TRBV6-5	NA	NA	TGTGCCAGCAGTTACAAAGGGAATGGCTACACCTTC	CASSYKGNGYTF
TRBJ1-5	TRBV7-8	TRBD1	NA	TGTGCCAGCAGCCCCCCCGGGACAGGGAATCAGCCCCAGCATTTT	CASSPPGTGNQPQHF
TRBJ2-7	TRBV7-2	NA	NA	TGTGCCAGCAGCTTAGGACTCCCAGGAGCTTACGAGCAGTACTTC	CASSLGLPGAYEQYF
TRBJ1-5	TRBV4-2	NA	NA	TGTGCCAGCAGCCAAGATCCCCAGGGGTTGGGCAATCAGCCCCAGCATTTT	CASSQDPQGLGNQPQHF
TRBJ2-3	TRBV30	TRBD2	NA	TGTGCCCGAGATAGCGGGAGCTCAGATACGCAGTATTTT	CARDSGSSDTQYF
TRBJ2-5	TRBV5-1	TRBD2	NA	TGCGCCAGCAGCCCGGGACTAGCGGGGGGGACCGGGGAGACCCAGTACTTC	CASSPGLAGGTGETQYF
TRBJ1-2	TRBV5-6	NA	NA	TGTGCCAGCAGCTTGTCGGGTGGCTACACCTTC	CASSLSGGYTF
TRBJ1-1	TRBV10-1	NA	NA	TGCGCCAGCTCCGAGGGGGGTTTGCAGGGCCGCACTGAAGCTTTCTTT	CASSEGGLQGRTEAFF
TRBJ2-2	TRBV5-4	NA	NA	TGTGCCAGCAGCTTGTCGAGGTGGGACGTGGATAACACCGGGGAGCTGTTTTTT	CASSLSRWDVDNTGELFF
TRBJ1-1	TRBV4-3	NA	NA	TGCGCCAGCAGCCAAGCCGACAGAAACACTGAAGCTTTCTTT	CASSQADRNTEAFF
TRBJ1-1	TRBV10-2	TRBD1	NA	TGCGCCAGCAGCGGACAGGGCGGCACTGAAGCTTTCTTT	CASSGQGGTEAFF
TRBJ2-3	TRBV5-1	NA	NA	TGCGCCAGCAGCTTGTCTACTCGGGAGCTCACAGATACGCAGTATTTT	CASSLSTRELTDTQYF
TRBJ2-3	TRBV11-2	NA	NA	TGTGCCAGCAGCTCCACCACAGATACGCAGTATTTT	CASSSTTDTQYF
TRBJ1-2	TRBV5-6	TRBD1	NA	TGTGCCAGCAGCTATGGACAGGGCGACACCTTC	CASSYGQGDTF
TRBJ2-5	TRBV14	NA	NA	TGTGCCAGCAGCCAAGGTGGAGGACGGGAGACCCAGTACTTC	CASSQGGGRETQYF
TRBJ2-7	TRBV21-1	NA	NA	TGTGCCAGCAGCAAAGGGCGACAGGAGACCTACGAGCAGTACTTC	CASSKGRQETYEQYF
TRBJ2-5	TRBV7-2	TRBD2	few	TGTGCCAGTACAGCGGGAGTTAGAGAGACCCAGTACTTC	CASTAGVRETQYF
TRBJ1-2	TRBV11-2	NA	NA	TGTGCCAGCAGCTTAGATCGGAAAAACTATGGCTACACCTTC	CASSLDRKNYGYTF
TRBJ1-1	TRBV6-1	NA	NA	TGTGCCAGCAGAAATGCTGGGGAGGGCTACGCTGAAGCTTTCTTT	CASRNAGEGYAEAFF
TRBJ2-7	TRBV5-1	NA	NA	TGCGCCAGCAGCTTGGCGGTAGGGACCCCCTACGAGCAGTACTTC	CASSLAVGTPYEQYF